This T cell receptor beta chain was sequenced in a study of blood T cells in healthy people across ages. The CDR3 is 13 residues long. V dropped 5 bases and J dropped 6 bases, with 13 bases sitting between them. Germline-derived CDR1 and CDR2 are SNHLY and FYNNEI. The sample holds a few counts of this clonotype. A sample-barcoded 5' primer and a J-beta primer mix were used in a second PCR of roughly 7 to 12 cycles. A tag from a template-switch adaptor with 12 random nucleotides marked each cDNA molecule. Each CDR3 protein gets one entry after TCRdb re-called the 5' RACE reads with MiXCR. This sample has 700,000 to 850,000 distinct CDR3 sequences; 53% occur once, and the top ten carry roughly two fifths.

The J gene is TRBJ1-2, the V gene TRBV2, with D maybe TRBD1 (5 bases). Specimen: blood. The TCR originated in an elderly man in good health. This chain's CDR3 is CASSTQGQDGYTF. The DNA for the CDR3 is TGTGCCAGCAGTACTCAGGGTCAGGATGGCTACACCTTC.